Listed below are T cell receptor beta chains from one sample, sequenced in a study of blood T cell repertoires in COVID-19. The data were produced by immunoSEQ multiplex PCR, yet TCRdb's version contains in-frame clones alone and is incomplete. Among about 190,000 clones listed, more than 85% were seen once. The sample comprised peripheral blood. The receptors stem from a man between 25 and 39 years old with acute or convalescent COVID-19. CDR3s include the opening cysteine and the closing phenylalanine or tryptophan. A D gene is named only where the DNA matches it firmly.

D,V,J,CDR3
.,TRBV7-9,TRBJ2-3,CASSPLSTDTQYF
TRBD2,TRBV24-1,TRBJ2-3,CATSDYKAGATDTQYF
.,TRBV28,TRBJ1-2,CASSTTSYGYTF
.,TRBV27,TRBJ2-5,CASSSRQLRGETQYF
.,TRBV21-1,TRBJ2-6,CASSPIDRTSGANVLTF
.,TRBV30,TRBJ2-7,CAWSVLGGLYEQYF
TRBD1,TRBV7-6,TRBJ2-7,CASSWNRTGSGYEQYF
TRBD1,TRBV29-1,TRBJ1-1,CSVVFTGGPVNTEAFF
TRBD2,TRBV9,TRBJ2-3,CASSPRPGGSDTQYF
.,TRBV29-1,TRBJ1-2,CSPILRDKGYGYTF
TRBD1,TRBV28,TRBJ1-5,CASSKDRGDDQPQHF
.,TRBV30,TRBJ1-5,CAWSGGGNNQPQHF
.,TRBV29-1,TRBJ1-6,CSVSRGGQNSPLHF
.,TRBV12-3/TRBV12-4,TRBJ2-7,CASSVGARLEQYF
.,TRBV5-5,TRBJ1-2,CASSLASGVPAGYTF
.,TRBV6-5,TRBJ1-2,CASGLSPGWDYGYTF
.,TRBV30,TRBJ2-1,CAWSGLETVNEQFF
TRBD1,TRBV15,TRBJ2-1,CATSMGTGVGYNEQFF
TRBD1,TRBV5-5,TRBJ2-3,CASSSYDRGHGDTQYF
TRBD2,TRBV30,TRBJ2-7,CAWSRGLAGSYEQYF
TRBD1,TRBV29-1,TRBJ1-4,CSVAGTGNEKLFF
TRBD2,TRBV30,TRBJ2-1,CAWKSGRSPYNEQFF
.,TRBV9,TRBJ1-3,CASTPGGAISGNTIYF
.,TRBV6-5,TRBJ2-3,CASWGVGGTDTQYF
TRBD1,TRBV6-5,TRBJ1-4,CASSGRQGGYEKLFF
TRBD1,TRBV9,TRBJ1-6,CASSAGQGARTPLHF
TRBD2,TRBV2,TRBJ2-2,CASTPLTSGGINTGELFF
.,TRBV4-1,TRBJ1-4,CASSQDFTASRDEKLFF
TRBD1,TRBV6-5,TRBJ1-5,CASSYPGQDQPQHF